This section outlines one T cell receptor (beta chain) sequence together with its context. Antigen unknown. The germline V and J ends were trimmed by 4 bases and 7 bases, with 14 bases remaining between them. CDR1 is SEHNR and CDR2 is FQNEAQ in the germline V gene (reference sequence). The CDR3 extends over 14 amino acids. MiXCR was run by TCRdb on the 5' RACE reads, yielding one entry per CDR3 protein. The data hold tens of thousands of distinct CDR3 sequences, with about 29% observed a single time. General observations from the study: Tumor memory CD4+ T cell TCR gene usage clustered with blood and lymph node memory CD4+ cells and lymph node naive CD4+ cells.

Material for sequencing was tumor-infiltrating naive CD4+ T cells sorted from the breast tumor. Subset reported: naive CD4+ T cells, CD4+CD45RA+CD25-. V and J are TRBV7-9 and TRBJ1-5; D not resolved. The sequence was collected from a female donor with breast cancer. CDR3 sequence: CASSSLTTRQPQHF. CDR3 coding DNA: TGTGCCAGCAGCTCCTTGACGACAAGGCAGCCCCAGCATTTT.